This passage covers 18 T cell receptor beta chains from one sample sequenced in a study of blood T cell repertoires in COVID-19 (dated by TCRdb to between 2020 and 2021). The method was the immunoSEQ multiplex PCR assay. Here the immuneACCESS table is served through TCRdb, limited to in-frame sequences with V and J called. Missing clones are a known gap in these copies; in checked studies unresolved V genes cover under half, and the rest lacks a known reason. The sample table lists approximately 180,000 clones, over 75% of them with a count of one. The top ten hold nearly 0.55% of the sample. The sequenced sample was peripheral blood. The origin of the receptors is a middle-aged man with acute or convalescent COVID-19.

This chain connects TRBV13 to TRBJ2-5; TRBD2 is a possible D gene (5 bases). The CDR3 covers 15 residues. CDR1 is PRHDT, CDR2 FYEKMQ, per germline (reference sequence). V shed 1 base and J shed 1 base, with 10 bases lying between them. For the CDR3, the DNA is TGTGCCAGCAGCTTAGCCCCTAGCATCCAAGAGACCCAGTACTTC. Amino acids: CASSLAPSIQETQYF.

The chain recombines TRBV2 with TRBJ2-7; tentatively, D is TRBD1 (5 bases). Trimming removed 1 base from V and 3 bases from J, with 7 bases in between. The CDR3 is 13 residues long. Germline CDR1 is SNHLY and CDR2 is FYNNEI. For the CDR3, the DNA is TGTGCCAGCAGTGAAGGACAGAGCTACGAGCAGTACGTC. Protein: CASSEGQSYEQYV.

V and J are TRBV2 and TRBJ2-1; 8 nucleotides line up with TRBD2. The CDR3 has 17 residues. Losses at the gene ends were 2 bases for V and 4 bases for J; bases not matched to a gene: 10. Germline CDR1 and CDR2: SNHLY and FYNNEI. In DNA, the CDR3 is TGTGCCAGCAGTGAACCCTATAGCGGGATGAAATACAATGAGCAGTTCTTC. It is translated as CASSEPYSGMKYNEQFF.

This clone was detected only once. The V call is TRBV5-1, the J call TRBJ1-2; 9 bases fit TRBD1. The CDR3 runs to 16 residues. The J segment lost 7 bases and the V segment lost 0 bases, leaving 10 bases of the junction unmatched. CDR1 is SGHRS, CDR2 YFSETQ, per germline. The CDR3 DNA reads TGCGCCAGCAGCTTGGCGTTTTCGGGACAGGGAGCTGGCTACACCTTC. This gives the protein CASSLAFSGQGAGYTF.

The genes are TRBV7-8 and TRBJ2-2; TRBD1 agrees at 9 bases. The CDR3 runs 17 residues. V lost 6 bases and J lost 1; bases outside the gene matches: 9. Germline V gene sequence: CDR1 SGHVS, CDR2 FQNEAQ. In DNA, the CDR3 is TGTGCCAGCAGTCTCGAAGGGACAGGGAGGAACACCGGGGAGCTGTTTTTT. Its protein is CASSLEGTGRNTGELFF.

The rearrangement uses TRBV2 and TRBJ2-3; TRBD2 matches at 7 bases. The germline gives CDR1 SNHLY, CDR2 FYNNEI. J was trimmed by 4 bases and V by 5 bases; bases with no gene match: 12. This CDR3 spans 16 amino acids. DNA for the CDR3: TGTGCCAGCAGTCCGGCGGCGGGAGAGAGGGCAGATACGCAGTATTTT. As protein: CASSPAAGERADTQYF.

V usage is TRBV11-2 and J usage is TRBJ1-3; 7 bases are a match to TRBD1. The V and J ends lost 1 base and 0 bases, in that order; junction bases with no gene match: 6. This CDR3 comprises 17 residues. The germline gives CDR1 SGHAT, CDR2 FQNNGV. CDR3 in amino acids: CASSLGHTGASGNTIYF. CDR3 nucleotide sequence: TGTGCCAGCAGCTTAGGACATACAGGGGCCTCTGGAAACACCATATATTTT.

This chain joins TRBV7-3 and TRBJ1-1, with D unresolved. CDR1 and CDR2 from the germline V gene are SGHTA and FQGTGA. V lost 4 bases and J lost 2, with 8 bases in between. CDR3 size: 13 residues. The CDR3 DNA follows: TGTGCCAGCAGCTCTTCGAGAAACACTGAAGCTTTCTTT. Translation gives CASSSSRNTEAFF. The full variable domain, rest sourced from reference TRBV7-3 and TRBJ1-1, is GAGVSQTPSNKVTEKGKYVELRCDPISGHTALYWYRQSLGQGPEFLIYFQGTGAADDSGLPNDRFFAVRPEGSVSTLKIQRTERGDSAVYLCASSSSRNTEAFFGQGTRLTVV.

The rearrangement uses TRBV7-9 and TRBJ2-3, with TRBD2 as a possible D gene (7 bases). V lost 4 bases to trimming and J lost 2 bases, with 16 bases between them. CDR1 SEHNR and CDR2 FQNEAQ come from the germline V gene (reference sequence). The CDR3 totals 16 residues. CDR3: CASSSLGGGVTDTQYF. The CDR3 DNA is TGTGCCAGCAGCTCACTTGGGGGGGGCGTCACAGATACGCAGTATTTT.

J is TRBJ1-1 and V is TRBV4-2, with 7 bases aligning to TRBD1. CDR3 length: 15 amino acids. V lost 1 base, J lost 7 bases, and 9 bases stayed unmatched. The germline gives CDR1 LGHNA, CDR2 YNFKEQ. The CDR3 nucleotides are TGTGCCAGCAGCCAAGTTTCGGGACAGAATTATGAAGCTTTCTTT. Amino acids: CASSQVSGQNYEAFF.

This chain joins TRBV30 and TRBJ1-2, with D tentatively TRBD1 (6 bases). The CDR3 sequence is 14 residues long. Trimming pared 3 bases from V and 4 bases from J, leaving 15 bases between. Germline lookup yields CDR1 GTSNPN and CDR2 SVGIG (reference sequence). The CDR3 sequence: CAWRDGQRIYGYTF. The CDR3, as DNA: TGTGCCTGGAGGGATGGACAGCGCATCTATGGCTACACCTTC.

The genes are TRBV6-2 or TRBV6-3 and TRBJ2-7; 7 nucleotides agree with TRBD1. The germline V gene has CDR1 MNHEY and CDR2 SVGEGT. V shed 5 bases, J shed 8 bases, and the junction held 6 bases outside the gene matches. The length of the CDR3 is 12 residues. The CDR3 sequence: CASSPTGYQQYV. The CDR3 DNA reads as TGTGCCAGCAGTCCGACAGGGTACCAGCAGTACGTC.

This chain uses TRBV9 with TRBJ1-5; D ambiguous. The CDR3 is 14 amino acids. Germline CDR1 and CDR2: SGDLS and YYNGEE. Trimming pared 0 bases from V and 3 bases from J, leaving 7 bases between. This chain's CDR3 is CASSVGGSNQPQHF. The CDR3 bases are TGTGCCAGCAGCGTAGGAGGTTCCAATCAGCCCCAGCATTTT.

The count of this clone is one. Other DNA sequences in the sample encode the same CDR3. The CDR3 region has the DNA TGTGCCAGCAGCTTATCCAGCGGGACAGATACGCAGTATTTT. Translating it yields CASSLSSGTDTQYF. The chain carries TRBV7-8 and TRBJ2-3; TRBD2 might be the D (6 bases). The germline V and J ends were trimmed by 2 bases and 3 bases, with 9 bases remaining between them. In germline, CDR1 is SGHVS, CDR2 FQNEAQ. This CDR3 comprises 14 residues.

The chain recombines TRBV25-1 with TRBJ2-3; TRBD1 agrees at 8 bases. The CDR3 extends over 16 amino acids. Germline assignment: CDR1 MGHDK and CDR2 SYGVNS. V lost 3 bases to trimming and J lost 2 bases; unmatched junction nucleotides: 7. CDR3 sequence reads: CASSDIRGQPTDTQYF. The CDR3 coding sequence is TGTGCCAGCAGTGATATCAGGGGGCAACCCACAGATACGCAGTATTTT.

This chain connects TRBV28 to TRBJ2-7; 10 positions match TRBD2. V gave up 5 bases and J gave up 1 base; unmatched junction bases: 8. Germline CDR1 MDHEN, CDR2 SYDVKM. The CDR3 loop spans 16 amino acids. The chain's CDR3 is CASSRHGTSASYEQYF. The CDR3 nucleotides are TGTGCCAGCAGTCGACACGGGACTAGCGCATCCTACGAGCAGTACTTC.

The CDR3 region is CASSFLAGVHTGELFF. Here the CDR3 DNA reads TGCGCCAGCAGCTTCCTAGCGGGAGTTCACACCGGGGAGCTGTTTTTT. The genes are TRBV5-1 and TRBJ2-2; TRBD2 matches at 10 bases. Per the germline V gene, CDR1 is SGHRS and CDR2 is YFSETQ. Trimming removed 2 bases from V and 3 bases from J; junction bases left unmatched: 4. The CDR3 spans 16 residues.

This sequence joins TRBV7-2 and TRBJ1-3; TRBD1 aligns across 7 bases. The CDR3 is made up of 15 amino acids. Unmatched junction bases numbered 3, after V lost 2 bases and J lost 2 bases. The germline V gene has CDR1 SGHTA and CDR2 FQGNSA. CDR3 region: CASSLTTGAGNTIYF. The CDR3 nucleotides are TGTGCCAGCAGCTTAACCACAGGGGCTGGAAACACCATATATTTT.